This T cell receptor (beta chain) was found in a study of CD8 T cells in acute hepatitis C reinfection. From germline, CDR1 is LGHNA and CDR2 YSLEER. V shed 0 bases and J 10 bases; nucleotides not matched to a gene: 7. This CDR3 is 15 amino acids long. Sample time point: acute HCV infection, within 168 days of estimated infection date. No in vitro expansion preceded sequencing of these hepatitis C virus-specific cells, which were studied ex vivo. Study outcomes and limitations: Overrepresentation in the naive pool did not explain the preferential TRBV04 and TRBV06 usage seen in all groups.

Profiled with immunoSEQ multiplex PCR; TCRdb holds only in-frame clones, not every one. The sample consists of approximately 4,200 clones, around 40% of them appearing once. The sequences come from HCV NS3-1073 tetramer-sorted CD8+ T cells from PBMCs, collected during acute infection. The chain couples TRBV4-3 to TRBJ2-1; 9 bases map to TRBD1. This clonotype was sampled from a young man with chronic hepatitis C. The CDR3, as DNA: TGCGCCAGCAGCCAAGAACAGGGGGCATGGGGAGAGCAGTTCTTC. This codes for CASSQEQGAWGEQFF.